Each of the 9 T cell receptor beta chains below was sequenced from the same sample in a study of T cells in Graves' hyperthyroidism and ophthalmopathy (dated by TCRdb to between 2018 and 2020). Receptor amplification or capture employed multiplex PCR. Instrument on record: Illumina HiSeq 2000. The TCR beta CDR3 regions were amplified from the RNA transcripts. The TCR CDR3 was subjected to a first round of RT-PCR using the HTBI primer set and the Qiagen OneStep RT-PCR kit. The public reads were quality trimmed at Q25 with fastp and then assembled into clones with MiXCR by TCRdb, keeping productive beta chains. Each entry merges the rows of one CDR3 protein and shows their most common DNA and genes. For this sample the table gives around 520,000 distinct CDR3 sequences, of which roughly 14% were detected only once. Over 15% of the sample is in the top ten clones. Sample: blood. The receptors stem from a woman aged 18-30 years with Graves' hyperthyroidism.

V usage is TRBV4-1 and J usage is TRBJ2-1; D is perhaps TRBD1 (6 bases). Between the trimmed V and J ends, which lost 1 base and 7 bases, there was a span of 14 bases. Germline values: CDR1 MGHRA, CDR2 YSYEKL. The CDR3 consists of 15 residues. CDR3 in amino acids: CASSQGVGQGNEQFF. DNA for the CDR3: TGCGCCAGCAGCCAAGGGGTAGGGCAGGGGAATGAGCAGTTCTTC.

The chain recombines TRBV10-2 with TRBJ1-5; 9 positions match TRBD1. CDR1 WSHSY and CDR2 SAAADI come from the germline V gene. There are 15 residues in the CDR3. Germline trimming cut 5 bases from V and 2 bases from J; bases unmatched to any gene: 4. The CDR3 region is CASSLTGGRNQPQHF. CDR3 nucleotides: TGCGCCAGCAGTTTAACAGGGGGCCGCAATCAGCCCCAGCATTTT.

This clonotype was counted ten times or more. The chain uses TRBV5-1 and TRBJ2-7; 10 nucleotides align to TRBD1. V was pared by 7 bases and J by 6 bases, with 19 bases of the junction left unmatched. The CDR3 has 17 amino acids. The germline gives CDR1 SGHRS, CDR2 YFSETQ. Here the CDR3 reads CASGWGQGTGRRAEQYV. The CDR3 DNA reads TGCGCCAGCGGCTGGGGACAGGGGACGGGCCGTAGGGCCGAGCAGTACGTC.

The chain links TRBV6-1 to TRBJ2-3; 11 positions agree with TRBD2. V shed 8 bases and J 0 bases; nucleotides not matched to a gene: 10. This CDR3 has 17 amino acids. CDR1 and CDR2 (germline): MNHNS, SASEGT. The CDR3 loop is CASAALAGGFSTDTQYF. The CDR3 coding sequence is TGTGCCAGCGCGGCGCTAGCGGGAGGCTTTAGCACAGATACGCAGTATTTT.

This clonotype was seen repeatedly, ten times or more. This CDR3 is CASSLEASRGYNEQFF. For the CDR3, the DNA is TGTGCCAGCAGCCTGGAGGCGTCTAGGGGATACAATGAGCAGTTCTTC. The genes are TRBV5-5 and TRBJ2-1; D may match TRBD1 or TRBD2 (5 bases each). Germline loops: CDR1 SGHKS, CDR2 YYEKEE (reference sequence). This CDR3 is 16 amino acids long. V was trimmed by 4 bases and J by 4 bases, leaving 18 bases between them.

This clonotype was counted many times. This chain links TRBV24-1 with TRBJ1-1; 9 nucleotides match TRBD1. Germline CDR1 and CDR2: KGHDR and SFDVKD. The CDR3 contains 14 residues. The V gene end was trimmed by 9 bases and the J gene end by 5 bases; junction bases not matched to a gene: 9. The CDR3 DNA is TGTGCCACCCGGGGGGGGGACAGGGTTACTGAAGCTTTCTTT. It codes for CATRGGDRVTEAFF.

The sample holds many counts of this clonotype. The CDR3 sequence: CASSSIGNEQFF. In DNA form, the CDR3 reads TGTGCCAGCAGCTCGATTGGCAATGAGCAGTTCTTC. The chain has TRBV12-3 or TRBV12-4 and TRBJ2-1; no firm D call. The V and J ends lost 6 bases and 6 bases respectively, with 9 bases between them. The CDR3 has 12 amino acids.

In its sample, this clonotype was seen a few times. Relative to the germline gene, one junction end is altered; a read error may explain this. The chain carries TRBV30 and TRBJ1-1; 7 bases match TRBD1. In germline, CDR1 is GTSNPN, CDR2 SVGIG (reference sequence). CDR3 length: 12 residues. The CDR3 is CAWDQGDTKAFF. CDR3 nucleotides: TGTGCCTGGGATCAGGGGGACACTAAAGCTTTCTTT. Drawing the rest from reference TRBV30 and TRBJ1-1, the complete variable domain is SQTIHQWPATLVQPVGSPLSLECTVEGTSNPNLYWYRQAAGRGLQLLFYSVGIGQISSEVPQNLSASRPQDRQFILSSKKLLLSDSGFYLCAWDQGDTKAFFGQGTRLTVV.

The CDR3 nucleotides are TGTGCCAGCAGTTTATCGATACCGGGAGCCCGCGATGAGCAGTTCTTC. Translating gives CASSLSIPGARDEQFF. The rearrangement uses TRBV12-3 or TRBV12-4 and TRBJ2-1; tentative D call: TRBD2 (6 bases). The CDR3 contains 16 residues. Trimming removed 2 bases at V and 8 bases at J, with 19 bases between.